This T cell receptor beta chain appears in the sequencing data of a study of Ad26.COV2.S vaccination and SARS-CoV-2 variants. General study findings and limits: Spike-specific TCR breadth was greater in vaccine than placebo recipients. Overall T cell responses may have been underestimated by the analyses of TCR breadth and depth.

Treatment meaning: around 19 received Ad26.COV2.S at low or high dose, single or two shots; a few received placebo; per-sample allocation not given. Collection of the samples took place on day 63 after the first injection of vaccine or placebo. Of note for this clone: What it binds is not known.

Sequencing used immunoSEQ multiplex PCR; TCRdb keeps in-frame clones, though not all of them. The table includes 300,000 to 500,000 clones, less than 90% detected once. The germline V gene encodes CDR1 KGHSH and CDR2 LQKENI. The CDR3 runs to 16 residues. V lost 2 bases and J lost 0, with 11 bases in between. The sample was peripheral blood, taken in a trial of Ad26.COV2.S vaccine versus placebo. The rearrangement uses TRBV18 and TRBJ1-5; D ambiguous. This TCR was sampled from a person between 18 and 65 years old who received the Ad26.COV2.S COVID-19 vaccine or a placebo. The CDR3 sequence: CASSPEHPYSNQPQHF. CDR3 bases: TGTGCCAGCTCACCAGAACACCCTTATAGCAATCAGCCCCAGCATTTT.